These 27 T cell receptor beta chains originate from one sample sequenced in a study of cytomegalovirus exposure and HLA in healthy donors. PCR was performed using 60 Vbeta and 13 Jbeta primers. Produced via immunoSEQ multiplex PCR; TCRdb's table is partial and in-frame only. The sample has 150,000 to 200,000 clones; approximately 77% are singletons. Sample: PBMCs. Every receptor here comes from a female donor in good health and CMV-seronegative.

This clone was seen once. The chain is built from TRBV27 and TRBJ2-7; TRBD1 matches at 10 bases. The CDR3 length is 16 residues. Trimming removed 3 bases from V and 0 bases from J; junction bases left unmatched: 5. The V gene's germline CDR1 is MNHEY and CDR2 SMNVEV (reference sequence). The CDR3 loop reads CASSLSGTGVSYEQYF. CDR3 bases: TGTGCCAGCAGTTTGTCGGGGACAGGGGTCTCCTACGAGCAGTACTTC.

In this sample, this clone turned up a few times. The chain combines TRBV4-3 with TRBJ2-4; D might be TRBD2 (6 bases). Trimming cost V 0 bases and J 0 bases, with 15 bases left between them. CDR1 LGHNA and CDR2 YSLEER come from the germline V gene. The CDR3 is 18 residues long. DNA of the CDR3: TGCGCCAGCAGCCAAGATTCTCTTCGGGGGTTAGCCAAAAACATTCAGTACTTC. Its translation is CASSQDSLRGLAKNIQYF.

This clone came up a few times. The sample has other DNA sequences that encode this CDR3 too. The J gene is TRBJ2-5, the V gene TRBV18, with D maybe TRBD2 (5 bases). V lost 3 bases, J lost 0 bases, and 14 bases lay in between. This CDR3 comprises 16 residues. Per germline, CDR1 KGHSH and CDR2 LQKENI. The CDR3 protein is CASSPWRAGDQETQYF. Written as DNA, the CDR3 is TGTGCCAGCTCACCCTGGCGGGCCGGAGACCAAGAGACCCAGTACTTC.

This chain uses TRBV28 with TRBJ2-7; possible D gene TRBD1, 5 bases. CDR1 and CDR2 (germline): MDHEN, SYDVKM. This CDR3 has 14 residues. Deletions cut 3 bases from V and 2 bases from J, with 11 bases between. CDR3 DNA: TGTGCCAGCAGTTTGATCCCGACAGCCTACGAGCAGTACTTC. Its translation: CASSLIPTAYEQYF. The variable domain in full, with the rest retrieved from reference TRBV28 and TRBJ2-7, is DVKVTQSSRYLVKRTGEKVFLECVQDMDHENMFWYRQDPGLGLRLIYFSYDVKMKEKGDIPEGYSVSREKKERFSLILESASTNQTSMYLCASSLIPTAYEQYFGPGTRLTVT.

The chain links TRBV28 to TRBJ2-1; D is uncertain. The CDR3 runs 14 residues. Germline V lookup: CDR1 MDHEN, CDR2 SYDVKM. V lost 5 bases and J lost 3, with 11 bases in between. The CDR3 sequence is CASSAAVSYNEQFF. In nucleotides, the CDR3 is TGTGCCAGCAGTGCCGCGGTAAGCTACAATGAGCAGTTCTTC.

V is TRBV27 and J is TRBJ2-3, with TRBD2 matching 10 bases. CDR3 length: 14 amino acids. J lost 5 bases, V lost 6 bases, and 5 bases had no gene match. Germline-derived CDR1 and CDR2 are MNHEY and SMNVEV (reference sequence). As DNA, the CDR3 is TGTGCCAGCAGCCTAGCGGGAGTTAGAGATACGCAGTATTTT. Encoded protein: CASSLAGVRDTQYF.

The rearrangement joins TRBV19 to TRBJ2-7, with TRBD2 matching 9 bases. Trimming at V came to 6 bases and at J to 0 bases, leaving 6 bases not matched to a gene. Germline assignment: CDR1 LNHDA and CDR2 SQIVND (reference sequence). The length of the CDR3 is 15 residues. The CDR3 region has the DNA TGTGCCAGTAGGCCGACTAGCGGTTCCTCCTACGAGCAGTACTTC. Protein: CASRPTSGSSYEQYF.

The V gene is TRBV7-6, the J gene TRBJ2-1; 8 positions match TRBD2. The CDR3 is made up of 15 amino acids. The V and J ends lost 4 bases and 6 bases, in that order; junction bases with no gene match: 8. The germline gives CDR1 SGHVS, CDR2 FNYEAQ. This CDR3 reads CASSSRLAQVNEQFF. The CDR3 nucleotides read TGTGCCAGCAGCTCGCGACTAGCGCAAGTCAATGAGCAGTTCTTC.

This chain connects TRBV7-9 to TRBJ2-7; 7 bases match TRBD1. Trimming removed 5 bases from V and 1 base from J; junction bases left unmatched: 11. The CDR3 is made up of 16 amino acids. CDR1 and CDR2 from the germline V gene are SEHNR and FQNEAQ (reference sequence). The CDR3 nucleotides read TGTGCCAGCAGCCCCTGGAGGACAGGCCTTTCCTACGAGCAGTACTTC. Translation: CASSPWRTGLSYEQYF.

This rearrangement joins TRBV30 to TRBJ1-2, with D possibly TRBD1 on 5 matching bases. CDR3 size: 12 residues. V was pared by 5 bases and J by 4 bases, with 11 bases between. Germline V gene data show CDR1 as GTSNPN and CDR2 as SVGIG (reference sequence). The DNA of the CDR3 is TGTGCCTGGTCGGTGGGGGGCTATGGCTACACCTTC. Protein product: CAWSVGGYGYTF.

The chain uses TRBV7-8 and TRBJ1-4; D possibly corresponds to TRBD1 (5 bases). The V end was cut by 2 bases, the J end by 0 bases, with 10 bases between. Germline V gene sequence: CDR1 SGHVS, CDR2 FQNEAQ. The CDR3 spans 16 residues. CDR3 DNA: TGTGCCAGCAGCTTACCAGGGAACCCAACTAATGAAAAACTGTTTTTT. The encoded protein is CASSLPGNPTNEKLFF.

In this sample, this clone turned up a few times. This chain connects TRBV9 to TRBJ2-1; no reliable D call. In germline, CDR1 is SGDLS, CDR2 YYNGEE. The CDR3 has 13 amino acids. The V end was cut by 0 bases, the J end by 8 bases, with 9 bases between. The CDR3 DNA is TGTGCCAGCAGCGTAGGATCACAAGATGAGCAGTTCTTC. Amino acid sequence: CASSVGSQDEQFF.

This clone appeared a single time. The chain employs TRBV6-1 and TRBJ1-2; D remains unclear. V was trimmed by 6 bases and J by 0 bases, leaving 11 bases between them. The germline V gene encodes CDR1 MNHNS and CDR2 SASEGT. The CDR3 runs 14 residues. The DNA for the CDR3 is TGTGCCAGCAGGGGCTTCACTTCTAACTATGGCTACACCTTC. Translating it yields CASRGFTSNYGYTF.

By frequency in the sample, this clone is medium-sized. CDR3 region: CASALDRGKPQHF. The CDR3 DNA reads as TGTGCTAGTGCCCTCGACAGGGGTAAGCCCCAGCATTTT. The chain is built from TRBV12-5 and TRBJ1-5; TRBD1 aligns across 8 bases. The germline V gene encodes CDR1 LGHNT and CDR2 FRNRAP. This CDR3 contains 13 residues. Unmatched junction bases numbered 7, after V lost 7 bases and J lost 8 bases.

This clone showed up just a few times. The V call is TRBV5-1, the J call TRBJ2-1, with D possibly being TRBD1 (6 bases). Germline V CDR1 and CDR2: SGHRS, YFSETQ. V was clipped by 2 bases and J by 7 bases, with 16 bases between them. CDR3 length: 15 residues. The CDR3 spells CASSFVRGQGNEQFF. For the CDR3, the DNA is TGCGCCAGCAGCTTTGTACGGGGTCAGGGGAATGAGCAGTTCTTC. Full variable domain (missing parts from reference TRBV5-1 and TRBJ2-1): KAGVTQTPRYLIKTRGQQVTLSCSPISGHRSVSWYQQTPGQGLQFLFEYFSETQRNKGNFPGRFSGRQFSNSRSEMNVSTLELGDSALYLCASSFVRGQGNEQFFGPGTRLTVL.

V usage is TRBV6-5 and J usage is TRBJ2-4; no clear D. The germline gives CDR1 MNHEY, CDR2 SVGAGI. The CDR3 is 15 residues long. V lost 6 bases, J lost 0 bases, and 12 bases lay in between. DNA for the CDR3: TGTGCCAGCAGCAGACAAGCCCAAGCCAAAAACATTCAGTACTTC. This gives the protein CASSRQAQAKNIQYF.

The chain has TRBV27 and TRBJ1-3, with 8 bases lining up with TRBD1. The CDR3 is 16 amino acids. Germline values: CDR1 MNHEY, CDR2 SMNVEV (reference sequence). Trimming removed 5 bases from V and 2 bases from J; junction bases left unmatched: 8. The DNA of the CDR3 is TGTGCCAGCAGTCCCTCATTGGGACAGGCTGGAAACACCATATATTTT. The encoded protein is CASSPSLGQAGNTIYF.

The gene calls are TRBV6-5 and TRBJ1-2, with unresolved D. The germline V and J ends were trimmed by 6 bases and 3 bases, with 14 bases remaining between them. CDR1 MNHEY and CDR2 SVGAGI come from the germline V gene. CDR3 length equals 14 residues. CDR3 coding DNA: TGTGCCAGCAGCCGGGTGCACGGAGACTATGGCTACACCTTC. Translating it yields CASSRVHGDYGYTF.

The V and J genes are TRBV5-4 and TRBJ2-7; TRBD2 aligns across 12 bases. Germline V CDR1 and CDR2: SGHNT, YYREEE (reference sequence). V lost 4 bases and J lost 0; bases outside the gene matches: 8. The CDR3 length is 17 residues. CDR3 bases: TGTGCCAGCAGCCCGGGACTAGCGGGTGTGAGCTCCTACGAGCAGTACTTC. Translated: CASSPGLAGVSSYEQYF.

This rearrangement joins TRBV7-9 to TRBJ1-1; TRBD1 matches 8 bases. The CDR3 covers 13 residues. The V and J ends lost 4 bases and 4 bases, in that order; junction bases with no gene match: 2. Germline assignment: CDR1 SEHNR and CDR2 FQNEAQ (reference sequence). The CDR3 reads CASSSTGATEAFF. In nucleotides, the CDR3 is TGTGCCAGCAGCTCGACAGGGGCCACTGAAGCTTTCTTT.

This clone was seen more than once but under ten times. The CDR3 region is CAWSVAGGKETQYF. The CDR3 region has the DNA TGTGCCTGGAGTGTAGCGGGAGGGAAAGAGACCCAGTACTTC. The V and J genes are TRBV30 and TRBJ2-5; 10 nucleotides line up with TRBD2. The CDR3 runs 14 residues. CDR1 and CDR2 (germline): GTSNPN, SVGIG (reference sequence). The V and J ends lost 0 bases and 3 bases, in that order; junction bases with no gene match: 1.

The chain joins TRBV7-2 to TRBJ1-2; D call uncertain. Deletions cut 5 bases from V and 1 base from J, with 11 bases between. There are 14 residues in the CDR3. Germline V gene lookup returns CDR1 SGHTA and CDR2 FQGNSA. The CDR3 nucleotides are TGTGCCAGCAGCCCCCAAGGAGGTAACTATGGCTACACCTTC. It encodes CASSPQGGNYGYTF.

CDR3 bases: TGTGCCAGCAGCGCACAGGGCCCTCTATCCGGCTACACCTTC. Translating it yields CASSAQGPLSGYTF. The V call is TRBV11-2, the J call TRBJ1-2, with D perhaps matching TRBD1 (6 bases). The germline V gene encodes CDR1 SGHAT and CDR2 FQNNGV. Trimming took 5 bases from V and 8 from J, leaving 18 bases between them. The CDR3 has 14 residues.

The chain uses TRBV23-1 and TRBJ2-7; 9 bases match TRBD1. TRBV23-1 is reported as an ORF; its role is uncertain. This CDR3 region has 14 residues. The ends lost 4 bases at V and 6 bases at J; junction bases unmatched: 7. The CDR3 loop reads CASSLPGQGGEQYF. The CDR3 bases are TGCGCCAGCAGTCTTCCGGGACAGGGTGGCGAGCAGTACTTC.

This chain uses TRBV7-2 with TRBJ2-3; D might be TRBD1 (6 bases). The V gene's germline CDR1 is SGHTA and CDR2 FQGNSA. The CDR3 extends over 18 amino acids. The V and J ends lost 3 bases and 3 bases respectively, with 22 bases between them. The CDR3 spells CASSLHPWGLSGTDTQYF. The CDR3, as DNA: TGTGCCAGCAGCTTGCATCCCTGGGGGCTAAGTGGAACAGATACGCAGTATTTT.

V and J are TRBV6-4 and TRBJ2-2; 13 bases match TRBD2. Trimming took 6 bases from V and 8 from J; bases not matched to a gene: 6. Germline V gene lookup returns CDR1 MRHNA and CDR2 SNTAGT. The CDR3 contains 15 residues. CDR3 nucleotide sequence: TGTGCCAGCAGCCGACTAGCGGGGGGAGTTGGGGAGCTGTTTTTT. It yields the protein CASSRLAGGVGELFF.

The chain links TRBV30 to TRBJ1-5; D is perhaps TRBD1 (5 bases). Trimming shortened V by 5 bases and J by 6 bases, and 11 bases separated the two germline ends. The germline V gene has CDR1 GTSNPN and CDR2 SVGIG (reference sequence). The CDR3 runs to 12 residues. The CDR3: CAWGRGGQPQHF. The CDR3 DNA follows: TGTGCCTGGGGGCGCGGGGGTCAGCCCCAGCATTTT.